This T cell receptor beta chain appears in the sequencing data of a study of Ad26.COV2.S vaccination and SARS-CoV-2 variants. Treatment given: about 20 received Ad26.COV2.S at low or high dose, single or two shots; several received placebo; per-sample allocation not given. Sampling was done on day 63 after the first vaccine or placebo injection. Only in-frame clones appear in the TCRdb table, and some are missing; sequencing was by immunoSEQ multiplex PCR. The repertoire consists of about 500,000 clones, with about 89% occurring once and the leading ten covering 1.5% to 2%. Germline CDR1 reads MDHEN; CDR2 reads SYDVKM. The CDR3 has 17 amino acids. Between the trimmed V and J ends, which lost 10 bases and 0 bases, there was a span of 22 bases.

The source of this sequence is a person aged 18-60 years who received the Ad26.COV2.S COVID-19 vaccine or a placebo. This chain connects TRBV28 to TRBJ1-5; D not certain. Sequencing was performed on peripheral blood, taken in a trial of Ad26.COV2.S vaccine versus placebo. CDR3 region: CATKNPEGFYSNQPQHF. The CDR3 DNA follows: TGTGCCACTAAAAACCCGGAGGGATTTTATAGCAATCAGCCCCAGCATTTT. The variable domain in full, with the rest retrieved from reference TRBV28 and TRBJ1-5, is DVKVTQSSRYLVKRTGEKVFLECVQDMDHENMFWYRQDPGLGLRLIYFSYDVKMKEKGDIPEGYSVSREKKERFSLILESASTNQTSMYLCATKNPEGFYSNQPQHFGDGTRLSIL.